This T cell receptor (beta chain) is drawn from a study of sequential checkpoint blockade in melanoma (dated 2019 in TCRdb). About the study as a whole: Patients were assigned by 1:1 randomization to either first-line nivolumab followed by ipilimumab (arm A) or ipilimumab followed by nivolumab (arm B). Maintenance nivolumab was given following each of the two trial sequences. Overall study outcomes, separate from this receptor: Larger, independent patient cohorts are needed to validate the response-prediction model that combines TCR metrics and mutation burden.

Remarks on this clone: Its antigen is unknown. One base away there is no much larger clone; base qualities are not given.

Per the publication, the treatment or condition label means: randomized to nivolumab then ipilimumab (arm A) or the reverse (arm B). None of the patients in the trial had previously been given DNA-damaging chemotherapy. Thawed PBMCs were sorted on a FACS Aria II flow cytometer to isolate live CD3+CD8+ cells negative for CD19 and CD56. Samples came from patients with melanoma in CheckMate 064, a randomized, open-label phase II trial of sequential checkpoint blockade. Peripheral blood mononuclear cells were collected by leukapheresis, purified using Ficoll-Paque, and frozen in human serum containing approximately 9.4% DMSO. Immediately after sorting, the purity of sorted blood CD3+CD8+ cells was verified to be >98%, after which DNA was extracted. The immunoSEQ Assay was used to immunosequence TCRbeta CDR3 regions from genomic DNA. Genomic DNA was amplified by bias-controlled multiplex PCR before high-throughput sequencing. As for the original processing: To quantify the absolute abundance of each unique TCRbeta CDR3 region, the sequences were collapsed and filtered. Clonality, defined as 1 minus Pielou's evenness, was calculated using productive rearrangements only. Clones with significantly greater frequencies in on-treatment versus baseline samples were identified using a previously published method. What TCRdb holds here is the immuneACCESS table cut down to in-frame rearrangements. Part of the clones is not present; checked against another copy, under half of the missing clones reflect an unresolved V gene, and the others are unexplained. The DNA gave D and trimming, while V, J and clone size come from that table. This sample gives tens of thousands of clones in total; less than 90% of them show up just once. The ten largest clones capture around 15% of the sample.

V has 1 base trimmed and J has 6 bases trimmed; junction bases matching no gene number 4. The germline V gene gives CDR1 as MNHNS and CDR2 as SASEGT. Its CDR3 holds 15 amino acids, cysteine through phenylalanine. Only the CDR3 part of the read is kept: 45 bases, read in frame from the first base. The source is a human donor with melanoma. Here the sequenced sample was CD8+ T cells sorted from blood (inferred from file names), taken from a patient given nivolumab and ipilimumab in sequence. The chain couples TRBV6-1 to TRBJ1-2; 11 bases in the middle match TRBD1. The nucleotides read TGTGCCAGCAGTGAAGTAGGACAGGGGGCGAATGGCTACACCTTC. Its protein product is CASSEVGQGANGYTF.